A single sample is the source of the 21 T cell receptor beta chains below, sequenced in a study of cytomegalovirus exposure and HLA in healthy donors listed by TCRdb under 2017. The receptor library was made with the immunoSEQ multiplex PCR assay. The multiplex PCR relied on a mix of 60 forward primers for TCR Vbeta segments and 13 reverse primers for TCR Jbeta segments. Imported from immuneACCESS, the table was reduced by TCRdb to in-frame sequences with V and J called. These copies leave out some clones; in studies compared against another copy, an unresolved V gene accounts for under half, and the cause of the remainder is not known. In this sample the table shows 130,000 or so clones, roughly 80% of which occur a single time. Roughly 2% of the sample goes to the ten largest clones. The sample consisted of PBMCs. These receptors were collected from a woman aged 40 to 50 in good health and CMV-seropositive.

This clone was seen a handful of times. In DNA, the CDR3 is TGTGCCAGCAGTTGGAGGGTCCGGCTGAACACTGAAGCTTTCTTT. It specifies CASSWRVRLNTEAFF. V gene TRBV28 combines with J gene TRBJ1-1; D gene uncertain. The CDR3 spans 15 residues. Trimming shortened V by 4 bases and J by 0 bases, and 12 bases separated the two germline ends. CDR1 MDHEN and CDR2 SYDVKM come from the germline V gene.

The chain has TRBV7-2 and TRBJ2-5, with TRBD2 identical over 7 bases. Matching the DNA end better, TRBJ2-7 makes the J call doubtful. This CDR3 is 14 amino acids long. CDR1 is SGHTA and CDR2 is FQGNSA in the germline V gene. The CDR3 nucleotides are TGTGCCAGCAGCTTAAGCGGGGCGATCTACGAGCAGTACTTC. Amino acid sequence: CASSLSGAIYEQYF.

The CDR3 DNA sequence: TGTGCCAGCAGTCCCGGGACTAGCGGGAGGCCTCTCCGGGGAGATACGCAGTATTTT. This codes for CASSPGTSGRPLRGDTQYF. The gene calls are TRBV28 and TRBJ2-3, with TRBD2 matching over 15 bases. V lost 5 bases, J lost 5 bases, and 14 bases stayed unmatched. From germline, CDR1 is MDHEN and CDR2 SYDVKM. The CDR3 spans 19 residues.

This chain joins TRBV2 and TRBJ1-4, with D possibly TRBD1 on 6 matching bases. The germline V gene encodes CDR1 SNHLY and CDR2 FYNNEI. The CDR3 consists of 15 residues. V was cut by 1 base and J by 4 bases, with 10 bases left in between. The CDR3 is CASSEDKGHNEKLFF. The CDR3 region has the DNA TGTGCCAGCAGTGAAGATAAGGGACATAATGAAAAACTGTTTTTT.

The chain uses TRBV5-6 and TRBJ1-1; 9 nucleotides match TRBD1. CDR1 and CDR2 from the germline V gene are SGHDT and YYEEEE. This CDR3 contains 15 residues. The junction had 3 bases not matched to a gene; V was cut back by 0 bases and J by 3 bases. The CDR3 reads CASSLGDRVYTEAFF. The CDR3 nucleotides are TGTGCCAGCAGCTTGGGGGACAGGGTTTACACTGAAGCTTTCTTT.

In DNA, the CDR3 is TGTGCCAGCAGTTTAGACAGGGGAAGAGGCGAGCAGTACTTC. Translated: CASSLDRGRGEQYF. V is TRBV6-5 and J is TRBJ2-7; TRBD1 aligns across 8 bases. Germline loops: CDR1 MNHEY, CDR2 SVGAGI. The CDR3 is made up of 14 amino acids. Trimming took 4 bases from V and 6 from J; bases not matched to a gene: 8.

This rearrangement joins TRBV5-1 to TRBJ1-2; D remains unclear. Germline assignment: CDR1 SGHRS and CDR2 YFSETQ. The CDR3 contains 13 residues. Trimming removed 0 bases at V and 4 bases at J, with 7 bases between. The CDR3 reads CASSLDSSYGYTF. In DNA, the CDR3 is TGCGCCAGCAGCTTGGACAGCAGCTATGGCTACACCTTC.

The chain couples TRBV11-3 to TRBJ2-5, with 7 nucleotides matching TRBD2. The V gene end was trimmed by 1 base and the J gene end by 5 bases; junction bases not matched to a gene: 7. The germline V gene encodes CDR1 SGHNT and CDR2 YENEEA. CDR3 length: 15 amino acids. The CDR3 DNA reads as TGTGCCAGCAGCTTAGGGGGAGCGGGGATGGAGACCCAGTACTTC. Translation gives CASSLGGAGMETQYF. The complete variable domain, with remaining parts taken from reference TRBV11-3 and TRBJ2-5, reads EAGVVQSPRYKIIEKKQPVAFWCNPISGHNTLYWYLQNLGQGPELLIRYENEEAVDDSQLPKDRFSAERLKGVDSTLKIQPAELGDSAVYLCASSLGGAGMETQYFGPGTRLLVL.

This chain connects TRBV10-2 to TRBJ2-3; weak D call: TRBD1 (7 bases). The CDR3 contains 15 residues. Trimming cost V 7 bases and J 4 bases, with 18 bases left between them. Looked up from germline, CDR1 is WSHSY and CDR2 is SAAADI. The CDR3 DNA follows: TGCGCCAGCATGACCCGCGGGACAGTTGCAGATACGCAGTATTTT. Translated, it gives CASMTRGTVADTQYF.

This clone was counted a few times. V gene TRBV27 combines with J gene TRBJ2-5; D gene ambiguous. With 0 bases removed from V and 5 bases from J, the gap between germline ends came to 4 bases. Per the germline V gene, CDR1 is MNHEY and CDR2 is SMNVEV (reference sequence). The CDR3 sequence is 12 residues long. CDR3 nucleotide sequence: TGTGCCAGCAGTTTATCCGGGGAGACCCAGTACTTC. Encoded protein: CASSLSGETQYF.

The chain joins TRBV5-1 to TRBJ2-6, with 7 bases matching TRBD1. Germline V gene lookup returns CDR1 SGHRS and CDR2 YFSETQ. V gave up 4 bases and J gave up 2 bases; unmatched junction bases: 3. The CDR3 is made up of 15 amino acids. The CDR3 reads CASSQTGAGANVLTF. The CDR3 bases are TGCGCCAGCAGCCAAACAGGGGCTGGGGCCAACGTCCTGACTTTC.

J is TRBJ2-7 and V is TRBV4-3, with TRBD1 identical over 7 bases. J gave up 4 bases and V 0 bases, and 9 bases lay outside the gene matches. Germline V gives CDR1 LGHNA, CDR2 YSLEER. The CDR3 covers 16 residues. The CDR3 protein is CASSQDGSLGQYEQYF. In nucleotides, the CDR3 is TGCGCCAGCAGCCAAGATGGTAGCCTGGGACAGTACGAGCAGTACTTC.

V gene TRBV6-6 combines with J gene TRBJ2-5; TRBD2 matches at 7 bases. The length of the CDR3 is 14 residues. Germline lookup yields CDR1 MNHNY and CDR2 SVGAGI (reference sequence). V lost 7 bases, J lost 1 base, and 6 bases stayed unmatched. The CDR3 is CASTKSSGQETQYF. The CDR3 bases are TGTGCCAGCACCAAATCTAGCGGCCAAGAGACCCAGTACTTC.

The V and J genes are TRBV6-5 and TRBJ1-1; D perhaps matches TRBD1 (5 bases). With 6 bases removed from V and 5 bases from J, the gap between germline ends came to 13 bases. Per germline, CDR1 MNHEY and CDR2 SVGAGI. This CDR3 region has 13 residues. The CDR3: CASRRWGETEAFF. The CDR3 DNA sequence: TGTGCCAGCAGACGGTGGGGGGAAACTGAAGCTTTCTTT.

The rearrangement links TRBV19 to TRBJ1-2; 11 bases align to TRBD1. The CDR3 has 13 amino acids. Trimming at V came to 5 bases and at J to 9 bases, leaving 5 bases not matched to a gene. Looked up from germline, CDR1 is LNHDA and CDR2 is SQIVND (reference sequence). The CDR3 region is CASSVRDRGSYTF. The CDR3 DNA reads TGTGCCAGTAGTGTCCGGGACAGGGGGAGCTACACCTTC.

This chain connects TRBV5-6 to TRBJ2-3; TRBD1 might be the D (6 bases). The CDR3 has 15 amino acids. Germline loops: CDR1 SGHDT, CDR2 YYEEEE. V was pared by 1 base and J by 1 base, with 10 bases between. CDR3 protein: CASSLLGAGTDTQYF. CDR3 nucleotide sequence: TGTGCCAGCAGCTTGTTGGGGGCCGGCACAGATACGCAGTATTTT.

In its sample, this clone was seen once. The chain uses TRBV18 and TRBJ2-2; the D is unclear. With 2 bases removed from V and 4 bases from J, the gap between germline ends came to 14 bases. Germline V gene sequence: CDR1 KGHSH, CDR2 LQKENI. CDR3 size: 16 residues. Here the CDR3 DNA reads TGTGCCAGCTCACCAGTAAATGGCGGTACCACCGGGGAGCTGTTTTTT. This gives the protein CASSPVNGGTTGELFF. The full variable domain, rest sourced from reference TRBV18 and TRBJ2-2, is NAGVMQNPRHLVRRRGQEARLRCSPMKGHSHVYWYRQLPEEGLKFMVYLQKENIIDESGMPKERFSAEFPKEGPSILRIQQVVRGDSAAYFCASSPVNGGTTGELFFGEGSRLTVL.

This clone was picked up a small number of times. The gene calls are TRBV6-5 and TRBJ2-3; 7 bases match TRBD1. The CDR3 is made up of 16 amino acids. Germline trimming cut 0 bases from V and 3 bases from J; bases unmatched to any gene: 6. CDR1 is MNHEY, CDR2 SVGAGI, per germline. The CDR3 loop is CASSYSRTGRTDTQYF. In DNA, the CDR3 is TGTGCCAGCAGTTACTCCCGGACAGGCCGGACAGATACGCAGTATTTT.

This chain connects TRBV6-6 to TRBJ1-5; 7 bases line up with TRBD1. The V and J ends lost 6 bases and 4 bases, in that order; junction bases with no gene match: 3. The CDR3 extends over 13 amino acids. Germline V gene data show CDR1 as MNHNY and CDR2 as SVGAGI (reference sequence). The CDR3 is CASRADRNQPQHF. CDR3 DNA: TGTGCCAGCAGGGCGGACAGGAATCAGCCCCAGCATTTT.

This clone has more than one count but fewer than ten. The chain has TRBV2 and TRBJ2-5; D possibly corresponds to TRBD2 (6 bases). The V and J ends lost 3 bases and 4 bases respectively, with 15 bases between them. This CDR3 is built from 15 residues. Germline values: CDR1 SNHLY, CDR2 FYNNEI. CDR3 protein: CASSEVVAVRETQYF. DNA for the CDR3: TGTGCCAGCAGTGAGGTGGTAGCGGTACGAGAGACCCAGTACTTC.

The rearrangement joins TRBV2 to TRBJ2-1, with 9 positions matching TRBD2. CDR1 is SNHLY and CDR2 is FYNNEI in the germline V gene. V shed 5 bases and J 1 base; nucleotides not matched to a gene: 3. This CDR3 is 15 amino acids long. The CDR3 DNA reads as TGTGCCAGCAGTTTAGCGGGGGTTTCCTACAATGAGCAGTTCTTC. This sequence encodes CASSLAGVSYNEQFF.